The rows below give T cell receptor beta chains drawn from one sample of a study of cytomegalovirus exposure and HLA in healthy donors. Assay: immunoSEQ multiplex PCR; the TCRdb copy retains only in-frame clones and omits some. The sample has 90,000 to 150,000 clones, 70% to 80% seen once. Sequencing was carried out using PBMCs. Receptor source: a woman aged 50 to 60 in good health and CMV-seropositive. CDR3s include the opening cysteine and the closing phenylalanine or tryptophan. The D gene is left open where the match is weak. Clone size is stated in some rows and not others, as once, few, many or a class when expanded.

>-|TRBJ2-1|TRBV10-3|TRBD1
TGTGCCATCAGTGAGGGACAGGGCAATGAGCAGTTCTTC
CAISEGQGNEQFF
>few|TRBJ2-7|TRBV7-2|-
TGTGCCAGCAGCGGATCTTCCCGGGACGAGCAGTACTTC
CASSGSSRDEQYF
>-|TRBJ1-5|TRBV27|TRBD1
TGTGCCAGCAGGAACCACGACAGGGATAATCAGCCCCAGCATTTT
CASRNHDRDNQPQHF
>-|TRBJ1-3|TRBV6-6|-
TGTGCCAGCACCATTGGTCAGGACACCATATATTTT
CASTIGQDTIYF
>-|TRBJ1-1|TRBV15|TRBD1
TGTGCCACCAGACCGGGACAGTTGAACACTGAAGCTTTCTTT
CATRPGQLNTEAFF
>-|TRBJ1-2|TRBV6-1|-
TGTGCCAGCAGTGAACAAGCCGGGACAAGCTATGGCTACACCTTC
CASSEQAGTSYGYTF
>-|TRBJ1-2|TRBV4-2|-
TGTGCCAGCAGCCAAGATCACGGGCGGGACGGCTACACCTTC
CASSQDHGRDGYTF
>-|TRBJ2-3|TRBV18|TRBD2
TGTGCCAGCTCACCAGTTAGCGGGGGCACAGATACGCAGTATTTT
CASSPVSGGTDTQYF
>-|TRBJ2-3|TRBV2|-
TGTGCCAGCACCCGAACTTACACAGATACGCAGTATTTT
CASTRTYTDTQYF
>-|TRBJ1-5|TRBV7-2|-
TGTGCCAGCAGCTTAGGCACAGGGAGTCAGCCCCAGCATTTT
CASSLGTGSQPQHF
>-|TRBJ2-3|TRBV5-1|-
TGCGCCAGCAGCTTGCTACCCGCCACAGATACGCAGTATTTT
CASSLLPATDTQYF
>-|TRBJ2-5|TRBV2|-
TGTGCCAGCAATCCTCTTGAAGAGACCCAGTACTTC
CASNPLEETQYF
>-|TRBJ1-1|TRBV5-6|-
TGTGCCAGCAGCTTAACAGGGACGCCTGAAGCTTTCTTT
CASSLTGTPEAFF
>-|TRBJ2-7|TRBV18|TRBD1
TGTGCCAGCTCACTCTTAAGGGGGCGCGAATACGAGCAGTACTTC
CASSLLRGREYEQYF
>-|TRBJ2-7|TRBV6-1|TRBD1
TGTGCCAGCAGTGCGGACAGGGGGGTCACCTCCTACGAGCAGTACTTC
CASSADRGVTSYEQYF
>-|TRBJ2-5|TRBV7-9|TRBD1
TGTGCCAGCAGCAAAACCGGGACAGTCGTCCAGGAGACCCAGTACTTC
CASSKTGTVVQETQYF
>-|TRBJ2-7|TRBV6-1|TRBD2
TGTGCCAGCAGTGAAGCTTTGGTAGCGGGGATTTACGAGCAGTACTTC
CASSEALVAGIYEQYF
>-|TRBJ2-7|TRBV30|TRBD1
TGTGCCTGGAAAGGGGGCAGGGACGAGCAGTACTTC
CAWKGGRDEQYF
>-|TRBJ1-6|TRBV4-2|TRBD1
TGTGCCAGCAGCCAAGATGTAAGTGGACAGGCTAATTCACCCCTCCACTTT
CASSQDVSGQANSPLHF
>-|TRBJ2-7|TRBV29-1|-
TGCAGCGTTGAAGAACTGCCAGGCGAGCAGTACTTC
CSVEELPGEQYF